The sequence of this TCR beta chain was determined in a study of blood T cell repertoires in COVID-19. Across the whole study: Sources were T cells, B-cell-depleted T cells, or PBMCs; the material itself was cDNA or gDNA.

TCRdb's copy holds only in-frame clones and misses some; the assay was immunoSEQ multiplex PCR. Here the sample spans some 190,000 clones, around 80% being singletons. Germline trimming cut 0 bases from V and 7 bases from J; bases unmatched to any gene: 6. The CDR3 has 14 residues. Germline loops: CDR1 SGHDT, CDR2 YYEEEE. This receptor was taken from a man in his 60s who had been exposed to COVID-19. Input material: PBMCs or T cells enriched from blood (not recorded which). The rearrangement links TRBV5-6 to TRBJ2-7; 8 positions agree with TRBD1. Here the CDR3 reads CASSLGGQGREQYF. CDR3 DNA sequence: TGTGCCAGCAGCTTGGGCGGACAGGGACGGGAGCAGTACTTC.